Included here is one T cell receptor (beta chain) sequence, with context. Its antigen is still unknown. The source of the sample is a study of cytomegalovirus exposure and HLA in healthy donors. Study-level findings and limits: The listing of 150 to 200 TCR beta chains classed them as cytomegalovirus-associated. When analyzed later, a missense DCLRE1C variant was found to be linked to TCR beta V- and J-gene trimming. Across HLA loci, a later analysis found differing TCR association rates, with DRB1 most and HLA-C fewest.

Researchers ran the PCR with 60 Vbeta and 13 Jbeta primers. This table comes from immunoSEQ multiplex PCR, and its TCRdb copy is limited to in-frame clones, with some not included. The sample table includes tens of thousands of clones. The CDR3 length is 16 residues. Germline loops: CDR1 KGHSH, CDR2 LQKENI. The V segment lost 3 bases and the J segment 4 bases; nucleotides outside the gene matches: 9. The chain links TRBV18 to TRBJ1-5; 7 nucleotides align to TRBD1. The sample was PBMCs. The sequence was collected from a man in his fifties or sixties in good health and CMV-seronegative. The CDR3 nucleotides are TGTGCCAGCTCACCTACCGGGACAGAAAGAAATCAGCCCCAGCATTTT. Amino acid sequence: CASSPTGTERNQPQHF. Together with reference TRBV18 and TRBJ1-5, the CDR3 gives the full variable domain: NAGVMQNPRHLVRRRGQEARLRCSPMKGHSHVYWYRQLPEEGLKFMVYLQKENIIDESGMPKERFSAEFPKEGPSILRIQQVVRGDSAAYFCASSPTGTERNQPQHFGDGTRLSIL.